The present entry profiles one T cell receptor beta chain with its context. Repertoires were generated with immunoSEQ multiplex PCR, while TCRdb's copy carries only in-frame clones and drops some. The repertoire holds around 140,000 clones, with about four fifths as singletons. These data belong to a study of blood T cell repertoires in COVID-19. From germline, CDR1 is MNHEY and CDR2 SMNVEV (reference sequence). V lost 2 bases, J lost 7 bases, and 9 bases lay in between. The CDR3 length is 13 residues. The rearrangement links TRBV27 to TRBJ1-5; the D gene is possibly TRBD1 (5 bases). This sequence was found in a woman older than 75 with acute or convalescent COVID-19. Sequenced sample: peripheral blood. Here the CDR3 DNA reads TGTGCCAGCAGTTTAGGGGCGTTCCAGCCCCAGCATTTT. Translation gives CASSLGAFQPQHF.